These 19 T cell receptor beta chains originate from one sample sequenced in a study of T cell repertoires in cytomegalovirus infection. The antigens these receptors bind are not known. Using its own MiXCR run on the reads, TCRdb lists one record per CDR3 protein. The table includes under 450,000 distinct CDR3 sequences, about 32% detected once. The sample was cultured PBMCs, taken from culture after CMV antigen stimulation. The source is a human donor in good health (CMV status not recorded). Some clones in this sample may be carry-over from other donors' samples.

The genes are TRBV4-1 and TRBJ2-7, with D tentatively TRBD1 or TRBD2 (5 bases each). This CDR3 has 15 residues. V lost 4 bases and J 3 bases, leaving 16 bases between the germline ends. Germline V gene data show CDR1 as MGHRA and CDR2 as YSYEKL. Here the CDR3 DNA reads TGCGCCAGCAGCCGGGGGAATGGCCCGTTCTACGAGCAGTACTTC. Amino acid sequence: CASSRGNGPFYEQYF.

The CDR3 sequence: CASSYSFGAGEQYF. CDR3 DNA: TGTGCCAGCAGTTACTCCTTTGGAGCCGGCGAGCAGTACTTC. V is TRBV6-6 and J is TRBJ2-7; D ambiguous. Per the germline V gene, CDR1 is MNHNY and CDR2 is SVGAGI (reference sequence). The CDR3 covers 14 residues. V was cut by 0 bases and J by 6 bases, with 12 bases left in between.

The rearrangement links TRBV29-1 to TRBJ2-3; no reliable D call. The germline V and J ends were trimmed by 5 bases and 2 bases, with 17 bases remaining between them. There are 15 residues in the CDR3. Germline CDR1 and CDR2: SQVTM and ANQGSEA. The CDR3 nucleotides are TGCAGCGTTAGATACGGAGTCAGTTTCACAGATACGCAGTATTTT. Its translation is CSVRYGVSFTDTQYF.

This chain uses TRBV19 with TRBJ1-3, with D unclear. This CDR3 is built from 15 residues. Germline assignment: CDR1 LNHDA and CDR2 SQIVND (reference sequence). V shed 4 bases and J shed 3 bases, with 13 bases lying between them. This CDR3 reads CASSTHVGNGNTIYF. The CDR3 region has the DNA TGTGCCAGTAGTACACACGTCGGCAATGGAAACACCATATATTTT.

The V gene is TRBV12-5, the J gene TRBJ2-1; D remains unclear. Germline CDR1 reads LGHNT; CDR2 reads FRNRAP. The CDR3 covers 13 residues. V was shortened by 5 bases and J by 2 bases, with 7 bases between the two germline ends. Written as DNA, the CDR3 is TGTGCTAGTGGTCCCCCGACCTACAATGAGCAGTTCTTC. It specifies CASGPPTYNEQFF.

The chain uses TRBV4-3 and TRBJ1-2; unclear D gene. Germline V gives CDR1 LGHNA, CDR2 YSLEER. V lost 4 bases, J lost 4 bases, and 13 bases lay in between. The CDR3 spans 14 residues. The CDR3 here is CASSPVEAVYGYTF. CDR3 bases: TGCGCCAGCAGCCCCGTGGAAGCCGTCTATGGCTACACCTTC.

This rearrangement joins TRBV19 to TRBJ2-3, with TRBD2 matching 13 bases. The trim removed 3 bases at V and 5 bases at J, leaving 11 bases unmatched. The CDR3 is 18 amino acids. Germline V lookup: CDR1 LNHDA, CDR2 SQIVND (reference sequence). CDR3 loop: CASSMVLAGGPSRDTQYF. The CDR3 coding sequence is TGTGCCAGTAGTATGGTACTAGCGGGAGGGCCTAGTCGAGATACGCAGTATTTT.

The J gene is TRBJ2-3, the V gene TRBV28; D is possibly TRBD1 (6 bases). Trimming shortened V by 7 bases and J by 4 bases, and 15 bases separated the two germline ends. CDR3 length equals 14 residues. Germline V gene data show CDR1 as MDHEN and CDR2 as SYDVKM. The CDR3 spells CASTEDSRADTQYF. The CDR3 coding sequence is TGTGCCAGCACCGAGGACAGCCGGGCAGATACGCAGTATTTT.

A few counts support this clonotype. This chain connects TRBV7-2 to TRBJ2-3; D gene ambiguous. Trimming took off 2 bases at V and 13 bases at J, with 16 bases between the two ends. Germline CDR1 SGHTA, CDR2 FQGNSA. CDR3 length: 13 residues. CDR3 sequence (DNA): TGTGCCAGCAGCTTAAAATGGGCGGCTCCGGAGTATTTT. Protein product: CASSLKWAAPEYF.

The chain recombines TRBV12-3 or TRBV12-4 with TRBJ2-1; D not certain. This CDR3 is 13 amino acids long. With 3 bases removed from V and 6 bases from J, the gap between germline ends came to 9 bases. In DNA form, the CDR3 reads TGTGCCAGCAGTTTTGGGCAAGGCAATGAGCAGTTCTTC. As protein: CASSFGQGNEQFF.

V gene TRBV12-3 or TRBV12-4 combines with J gene TRBJ1-3; possible D gene TRBD1, 6 bases. Trimming took 7 bases from V and 3 from J, leaving 10 bases between them. This CDR3 is 13 amino acids long. CDR3 bases: TGTGCCAGCACCCCAGGGGTTGGAAACACCATATATTTT. It yields the protein CASTPGVGNTIYF.

The rearrangement links TRBV6-1 to TRBJ2-3, with TRBD2 as a possible D gene (5 bases). Germline CDR1 reads MNHNS; CDR2 reads SASEGT. The CDR3 length is 15 residues. Trimming shortened V by 11 bases and J by 0 bases, and 18 bases separated the two germline ends. Here the CDR3 reads CAASSYGMSTDTQYF. The CDR3 DNA reads TGTGCCGCCTCGAGTTACGGGATGAGCACAGATACGCAGTATTTT.

V and J are TRBV19 and TRBJ2-1; 8 bases are shared with TRBD2. The junction had 6 bases not matched to a gene; V was cut back by 3 bases and J by 5 bases. Germline V gene data show CDR1 as LNHDA and CDR2 as SQIVND (reference sequence). The CDR3 has 15 residues. CDR3 amino acids: CASSISKRGNNEQFF. The CDR3 DNA reads TGTGCCAGTAGTATTTCTAAGCGGGGGAACAATGAGCAGTTCTTC.

The CDR3 coding sequence is TGTGCCAGTAGTATATCCGACGGGGAGCTGTTTTTT. Its protein product is CASSISDGELFF. V gene TRBV19 combines with J gene TRBJ2-2; D gene ambiguous. V was pared by 2 bases and J by 7 bases, with 5 bases between. This CDR3 is built from 12 residues. Per germline, CDR1 LNHDA and CDR2 SQIVND (reference sequence).

CDR3 nucleotides: TGTGCCAGCAGCTTGCCCCTAGCGGGGGGCCAAGAGACCCAGTACTTC. Translation gives CASSLPLAGGQETQYF. This chain links TRBV5-4 with TRBJ2-5; 11 nucleotides align to TRBD2. V trimming: 1 base; J trimming: 1 base; junction bases outside the gene matches: 3. There are 16 residues in the CDR3. Per germline, CDR1 SGHNT and CDR2 YYREEE (reference sequence). The full variable domain, its missing parts supplied by reference TRBV5-4 and TRBJ2-5, is ETGVTQSPTHLIKTRGQQVTLRCSSQSGHNTVSWYQQALGQGPQFIFQYYREEENGRGNFPPRFSGLQFPNYSSELNVNALELDDSALYLCASSLPLAGGQETQYFGPGTRLLVL.

The gene calls are TRBV20-1 and TRBJ2-3; D gene uncertain. This CDR3 contains 14 residues. Germline V lookup: CDR1 DFQATT, CDR2 SNEGSKA (reference sequence). The V end lost 0 bases, the J end lost 3 bases, and 10 bases lay between the germline ends. The CDR3 here is CSARDWHTTDTQYF. In DNA form, the CDR3 reads TGCAGTGCTAGAGATTGGCATACGACAGATACGCAGTATTTT.

This clonotype was detected ten times or more. The rearrangement links TRBV7-2 to TRBJ2-5; D possibly corresponds to TRBD1 (6 bases). Per the germline V gene, CDR1 is SGHTA and CDR2 is FQGNSA. The CDR3 consists of 16 residues. V was pared by 3 bases and J by 2 bases, with 16 bases between. In DNA form, the CDR3 reads TGTGCCAGCAGCTTCAGCCCCGGGACACTTCAAGAGACCCAGTACTTC. It codes for CASSFSPGTLQETQYF.

V and J are TRBV2 and TRBJ1-5; TRBD1 is a possible D gene (6 bases). Germline CDR1 SNHLY, CDR2 FYNNEI. The length of the CDR3 is 17 residues. Trimming took off 1 base at V and 0 bases at J, with 13 bases between the two ends. In nucleotides, the CDR3 is TGTGCCAGCAGTGAAGGGTGGGCAGGGGATAGCAATCAGCCCCAGCATTTT. Translating it yields CASSEGWAGDSNQPQHF.

There are a few counts of this clonotype. The V call is TRBV7-6, the J call TRBJ1-1; the D is unclear. This CDR3 spans 13 amino acids. The germline gives CDR1 SGHVS, CDR2 FNYEAQ. The V end was cut by 4 bases, the J end by 2 bases, with 8 bases between. CDR3 DNA: TGTGCCAGCAGCTGGCAGCATAACACTGAAGCTTTCTTT. As protein: CASSWQHNTEAFF. Looking up the rest from reference TRBV7-6 and TRBJ1-1 gives the full variable domain: GAGVSQSPRYKVTKRGQDVALRCDPISGHVSLYWYRQALGQGPEFLTYFNYEAQQDKSGLPNDRFSAERPEGSISTLTIQRTEQRDSAMYRCASSWQHNTEAFFGQGTRLTVV.